Each of the 4 T cell receptor beta chains below was sequenced from the same sample in a study of cytomegalovirus exposure and HLA in healthy donors (dated by TCRdb to about 2017). The library was obtained by the immunoSEQ multiplex PCR assay. For the multiplex PCR, a mixture combining 60 forward primers for TCR Vbeta segments and 13 reverse primers for TCR Jbeta segments was used. TCRdb retrieved this table from immuneACCESS and kept in-frame rearrangements only. Not all clones are present; in checked studies, unresolved V genes account for under half, and no reason is known for the remainder. This sample has 200,000 to 250,000 clones in its table, and approximately 82% of those were observed once. More than 0.5% of the sample goes to the ten largest clones. The sample taken for sequencing was PBMCs. The receptors derive from a woman in her 40s in good health and CMV-seronegative.

The chain is built from TRBV19 and TRBJ2-5; TRBD1 might be the D (7 bases). The J call may be in error: the DNA end matches TRBJ2-7 better. This CDR3 is built from 13 residues. The germline CDR1 and CDR2 sequences are LNHDA and SQIVND (reference sequence). The CDR3 DNA is TGTGCCACCCGGGAGACAGGGAGTGGCGAGCAGTACTTC. It yields the protein CATRETGSGEQYF.

The J gene is TRBJ1-6, the V gene TRBV7-8; maybe TRBD1 (5 bases). Trimming took off 5 bases at V and 3 bases at J, with 17 bases between the two ends. This CDR3 is built from 17 residues. CDR1 SGHVS and CDR2 FQNEAQ come from the germline V gene. The CDR3 nucleotides read TGTGCCAGCAGCCACATGCCGGGGGGGGTCTATAATTCACCCCTCCACTTT. Protein: CASSHMPGGVYNSPLHF.

The rearrangement joins TRBV4-1 to TRBJ2-4, with D possibly TRBD1 on 5 matching bases. Germline CDR1 is MGHRA and CDR2 is YSYEKL. V lost 0 bases, J lost 0 bases, and 9 bases lay in between. The CDR3 is 16 amino acids. CDR3 region: CASSQDSGLAKNIQYF. CDR3 DNA sequence: TGCGCCAGCAGCCAAGATTCAGGGCTAGCCAAAAACATTCAGTACTTC.

J is TRBJ1-5 and V is TRBV28, with D maybe TRBD1 (6 bases). V lost 5 bases and J 5 bases, leaving 19 bases between the germline ends. The CDR3 extends over 16 amino acids. CDR1 and CDR2 from the germline V gene are MDHEN and SYDVKM. The CDR3 nucleotides are TGTGCCAGCAGTCCCCCCGGGCAGGGGAAGGATCAGCCCCAGCATTTT. It specifies CASSPPGQGKDQPQHF.